This T cell receptor beta chain is from a study of CD8+CD57+ T cells in acquired aplastic anemia. Study at large: Across the sorted CD4+ and CD8+ cells, DNA amounts averaged around 3.2 ug. Findings and limits, study-wide: Patients and controls turned out to have roughly 31 CD8+ CDR3 sequences in common.

Only patients with CD8+CD57+ cell expansion on flow cytometry were chosen for sequencing. There are 15 residues in the CDR3. J gave up 2 bases and V 4 bases, and 4 bases lay outside the gene matches. Germline-derived CDR1 and CDR2 are MNHEY and SVGAGI. The template used for profiling TCR beta VDJ and CDR3 was genomic DNA. TCRdb re-called the reads through MiXCR, storing one row per CDR3 protein. Of about half a million distinct CDR3 sequences listed, roughly 34% were seen once; the top ten hold nearly 0.85%. Concerning this clonotype: What it recognizes is unknown.

Sequencing used sorted CD4+, CD8+, or CD8+CD57+ T cells (not recorded which) from PBMCs. The chain employs TRBV6-5 and TRBJ2-1; 8 bases are shared with TRBD2. The sequence was collected from a human donor with aplastic anemia. CDR3 residues: CASSFAGGAYNEQFF. The CDR3 DNA follows: TGTGCCAGCAGTTTCGCGGGGGGCGCCTACAATGAGCAGTTCTTC.